A selection of T cell receptor beta chains follows, all from one sample in a study of cytomegalovirus exposure and HLA in healthy donors. The table came from immunoSEQ multiplex PCR; TCRdb's copy has only in-frame clones and leaves some out. The sample records about 70,000 clones, around 94% being singletons. Sequencing was done on a sample of PBMCs. The origin of the receptors is a woman younger than 30 in good health and CMV-seropositive. CDR3s leave out the opening cysteine and the closing phenylalanine or tryptophan. Size tells how often a clone was seen (once, few, many) or the class of an expanded clone, and some rows leave it out.

V,size,CDR3
TRBV5-4,NA,ASSSLVATGANVLT
TRBV9,NA,ASSVGGDEQY
TRBV29-1,NA,SVEVGDYQTSDEQF
TRBV19,NA,ASSIEDRTEAF
TRBV7-9,NA,ASSLSWQGNEQF
TRBV7-9,NA,ASSYDRAEAF
TRBV4-3,NA,ASSQGTASNYGYT
TRBV13,NA,ASSRTLGGGAYEQF
TRBV5-4,NA,ASSLSRGPTDTQY
TRBV5-6,once,ASRGRGQEQY
TRBV28,NA,ASSLNPDRENGYT
TRBV19,NA,ASETSGRYTGELF
TRBV5-1,NA,ASSFASEETQY
TRBV10-2,NA,ASSGDRAYEQY
TRBV30,once,ASDRDYPRETQY
TRBV21-1,NA,ASSKGGGRNTEAF
TRBV5-6,NA,ASSLWGGYGYT
TRBV29-1,NA,SVAGAIVGTQY
TRBV27,few,ASRRQGSGANVLT
TRBV7-6,NA,ASSSSPRQGQNYGYT
TRBV6-1,NA,ASSVRQSLGNTIY
TRBV18,once,ASSPGPPDRAGNTIY
TRBV11-2,NA,ASSSPRSRGGPQH
TRBV6-5,NA,ASSLGPYNEQF
TRBV5-1,once,ASSQGLGLGNEQF
TRBV19,NA,ASSMTGLLYGYT
TRBV5-4,NA,ASSLSSGRSDTQY
TRBV15,NA,ATSREVAGGADTQY
TRBV27,few,ASSLIATGEFQF
TRBV6-1,NA,ASSERTGVYEQY
TRBV30,NA,AWINGTSYTNTEAF
TRBV4-2,NA,ASSQGLAGAYEQY
TRBV6-1,NA,ATPPRGEGFEQY
TRBV7-8,NA,ASSILRGGNDEQF
TRBV5-1,NA,ASSQGLAGLRETQY
TRBV5-4,NA,ASSPEAANEKLF
TRBV19,NA,ASSTTLRGGYEQY
TRBV14,once,ASSRGTDEKLF
TRBV2,NA,ASSGLPSYNSPLH
TRBV5-8,NA,ASSLEGGRRETQY
TRBV19,NA,ASSGPDSIEQY
TRBV9,NA,ASSLRGRFQETQY
TRBV27,NA,ASSLDRSSYNEQF
TRBV5-1,NA,ASSSRLAASTDTQY
TRBV7-8,once,ASSLPGLNGYT
TRBV6-5,NA,ASSYSGEGDQETQY
TRBV6-6,NA,ASTPSRNEQF
TRBV5-1,once,ASSLANTGELF
TRBV10-2,NA,ASSALGGISYNSPLH
TRBV9,NA,ASSVEGGGFYEQY
TRBV19,once,ASSINIEEPEAF
TRBV6-6,NA,ASRQTGGGSTEAF